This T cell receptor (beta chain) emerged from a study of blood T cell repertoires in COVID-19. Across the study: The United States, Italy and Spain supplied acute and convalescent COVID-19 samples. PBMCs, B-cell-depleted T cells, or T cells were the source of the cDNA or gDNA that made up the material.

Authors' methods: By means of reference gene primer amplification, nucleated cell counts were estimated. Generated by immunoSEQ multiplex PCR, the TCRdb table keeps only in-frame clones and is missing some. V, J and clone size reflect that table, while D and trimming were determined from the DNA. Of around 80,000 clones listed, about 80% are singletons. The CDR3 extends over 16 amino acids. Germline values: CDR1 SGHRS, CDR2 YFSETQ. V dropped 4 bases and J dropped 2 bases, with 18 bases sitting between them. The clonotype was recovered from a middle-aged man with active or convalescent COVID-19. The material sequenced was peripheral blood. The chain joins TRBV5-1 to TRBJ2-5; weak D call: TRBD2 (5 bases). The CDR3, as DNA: TGCGCCAGCAGCATCCTCCCCCGGGATTTACAAGAGACCCAGTACTTC. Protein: CASSILPRDLQETQYF.